This T cell receptor beta chain derives from a study of cytomegalovirus exposure and HLA in healthy donors. Whole-study results and caveats: The authors enumerated some 160 TCR beta chains as linked to cytomegalovirus. Confirmation in vitro established that a few CMV-associated chains were specific for CMV antigens. In a later analysis, V- and J-gene trimming of beta chains associated with a DCLRE1C missense variant, replicated independently.

The study sampled nominally healthy donors, though unrecorded immune exposures were likely. This CDR3 region has 12 residues. The V end was cut by 6 bases, the J end by 7 bases, with 13 bases between. The V gene's germline CDR1 is SNHLY and CDR2 FYNNEI. For this clone: Its specificity is unknown. Within the sample, other DNA sequences also encode this same CDR3.

60 Vbeta and 13 Jbeta primers were used in PCR. Only in-frame clones appear in the TCRdb table, and some are missing; sequencing was by immunoSEQ multiplex PCR. The profile shows 110,000 or so clones, roughly 80% of them singletons. What was sequenced was PBMCs. This TCR derives from a woman aged 18-30 years in good health and CMV-seronegative. The chain couples TRBV2 to TRBJ2-7; maybe TRBD1 (5 bases). The chain's CDR3 is CASRPDTGEQYF. DNA for the CDR3: TGTGCCAGCAGGCCGGACACTGGAGAGCAGTACTTC.